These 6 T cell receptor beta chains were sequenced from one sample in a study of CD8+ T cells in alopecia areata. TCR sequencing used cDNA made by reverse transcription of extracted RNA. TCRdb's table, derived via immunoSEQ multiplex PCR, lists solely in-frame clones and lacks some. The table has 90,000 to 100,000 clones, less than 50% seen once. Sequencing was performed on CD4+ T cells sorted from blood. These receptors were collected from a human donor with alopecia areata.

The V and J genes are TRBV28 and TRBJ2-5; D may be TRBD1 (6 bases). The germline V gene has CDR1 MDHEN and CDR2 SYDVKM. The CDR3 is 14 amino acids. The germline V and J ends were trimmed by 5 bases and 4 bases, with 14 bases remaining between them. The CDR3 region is CASSSTGLGETQYF. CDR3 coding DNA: TGTGCCAGCAGTAGCACAGGGTTGGGAGAGACCCAGTACTTC.

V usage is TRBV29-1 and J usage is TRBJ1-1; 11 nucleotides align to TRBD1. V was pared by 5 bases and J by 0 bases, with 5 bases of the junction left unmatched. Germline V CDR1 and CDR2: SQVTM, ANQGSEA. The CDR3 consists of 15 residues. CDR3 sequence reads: CSVKGQGALNTEAFF. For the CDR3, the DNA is TGCAGCGTTAAAGGACAGGGGGCTCTGAACACTGAAGCTTTCTTT.

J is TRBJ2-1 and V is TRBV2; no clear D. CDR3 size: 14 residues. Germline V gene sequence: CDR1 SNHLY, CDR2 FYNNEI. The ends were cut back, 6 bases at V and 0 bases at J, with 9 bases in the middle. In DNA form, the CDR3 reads TGTGCCAGCAGCTTCCTTAGCTCCTACAATGAGCAGTTCTTC. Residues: CASSFLSSYNEQFF.

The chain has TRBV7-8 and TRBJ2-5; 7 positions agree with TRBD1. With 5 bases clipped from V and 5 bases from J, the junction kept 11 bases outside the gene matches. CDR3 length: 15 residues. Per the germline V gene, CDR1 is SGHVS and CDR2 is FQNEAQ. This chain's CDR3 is CASSLSGTVGETQYF. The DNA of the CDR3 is TGTGCCAGCAGCCTCTCAGGGACAGTCGGTGAGACCCAGTACTTC.

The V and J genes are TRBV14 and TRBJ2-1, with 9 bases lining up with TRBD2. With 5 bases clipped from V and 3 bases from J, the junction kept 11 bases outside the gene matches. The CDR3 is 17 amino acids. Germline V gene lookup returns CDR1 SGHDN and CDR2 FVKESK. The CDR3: CASSSARLAGIYNEQFF. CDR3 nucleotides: TGTGCCAGCAGCTCCGCTCGTCTAGCGGGGATCTACAATGAGCAGTTCTTC.

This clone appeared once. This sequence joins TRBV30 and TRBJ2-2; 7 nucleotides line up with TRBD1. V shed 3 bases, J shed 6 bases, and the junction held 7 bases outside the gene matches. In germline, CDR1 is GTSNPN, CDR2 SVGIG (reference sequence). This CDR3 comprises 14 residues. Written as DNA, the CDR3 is TGTGCCTGGAGCCCCCGGGACAGTCCCGGGGAGCTGTTTTTT. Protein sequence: CAWSPRDSPGELFF.